These T cell receptor beta chains were read from a single sample in a study of T-cell reconstitution after alpha-beta-depleted transplantation in children. TCRdb reprocessed the PCR reads via MiXCR and lists one record per CDR3 protein. This repertoire shows approximately 340,000 distinct CDR3 sequences, 10% found once; its top ten account for approximately 2.3%. Source: PBMCs from the stem cell graft donor, taken from the stem cell graft. The receptors shown here come from a human donor who donated a stem cell graft to a child with acute lymphoblastic leukemia. Each CDR3 is given with its conserved first and last residue. Fields, in order: CDR3 protein, CDR3 DNA, V gene, D gene, J gene, clone size, CDR3 length. D genes are given only for firm matches. Size values are once, few and many counts, or a class for expanded clones, and some rows have none.

cdr3_aa: CASSYSGGSYYEQYF; cdr3_nt: TGTGCCAGCAGTTACTCAGGCGGGAGTTACTACGAGCAGTACTTC; v_call: TRBV6-2/TRBV6-3; d_call: TRBD2; j_call: TRBJ2-7; clone_size: few; cdr3_length: 15
cdr3_aa: CSAKGWGSHEQYF; cdr3_nt: TGCAGTGCTAAGGGGTGGGGTTCCCACGAGCAGTACTTC; v_call: TRBV20-1; d_call: .; j_call: TRBJ2-7; clone_size: few; cdr3_length: 13
cdr3_aa: CSAGGIAEAFF; cdr3_nt: TGCAGTGCGGGCGGGATAGCCGAAGCTTTCTTT; v_call: TRBV20-1; d_call: .; j_call: TRBJ1-1; clone_size: .; cdr3_length: 11
cdr3_aa: CASSGWTSGNTGELFF; cdr3_nt: TGTGCCAGCAGCGGGTGGACTAGCGGGAACACCGGGGAGCTGTTTTTT; v_call: TRBV21-1; d_call: .; j_call: TRBJ2-2; clone_size: .; cdr3_length: 16
cdr3_aa: CASSSWTSGLTGELFF; cdr3_nt: TGTGCCAGCAGTTCATGGACTAGCGGTCTCACCGGGGAGCTGTTTTTT; v_call: TRBV27; d_call: TRBD2; j_call: TRBJ2-2; clone_size: few; cdr3_length: 16
cdr3_aa: CSASMWEGSNQPQHF; cdr3_nt: TGCAGTGCTAGTATGTGGGAGGGGAGCAATCAGCCCCAGCATTTT; v_call: TRBV20-1; d_call: .; j_call: TRBJ1-5; clone_size: few; cdr3_length: 15
cdr3_aa: CATRPGVVETQYF; cdr3_nt: TGTGCCACCCGGCCCGGTGTAGTGGAGACCCAGTACTTC; v_call: TRBV2; d_call: .; j_call: TRBJ2-5; clone_size: few; cdr3_length: 13
cdr3_aa: CASSHPGQGRELFF; cdr3_nt: TGTGCCAGCAGCCATCCTGGACAGGGTCGGGAGCTGTTTTTT; v_call: TRBV3-1; d_call: TRBD1; j_call: TRBJ2-2; clone_size: many; cdr3_length: 14
cdr3_aa: CASSLEREAPYNEQFF; cdr3_nt: TGTGCCAGCAGCTTAGAACGGGAGGCCCCCTACAATGAGCAGTTCTTC; v_call: TRBV7-9; d_call: TRBD2; j_call: TRBJ2-1; clone_size: .; cdr3_length: 16
cdr3_aa: CASRLAGVAYEQYF; cdr3_nt: TGTGCCAGCAGACTAGCGGGAGTGGCCTACGAGCAGTACTTC; v_call: TRBV28; d_call: TRBD2; j_call: TRBJ2-7; clone_size: many; cdr3_length: 14
cdr3_aa: CASSERPASNYGYTF; cdr3_nt: TGTGCCAGCAGCGAAAGGCCCGCCTCTAACTATGGCTACACCTTC; v_call: TRBV9; d_call: .; j_call: TRBJ1-2; clone_size: few; cdr3_length: 15
cdr3_aa: CASSPGQAGFDTQYF; cdr3_nt: TGTGCCAGCAGTCCAGGACAGGCGGGGTTTGATACGCAGTATTTT; v_call: TRBV7-2; d_call: .; j_call: TRBJ2-3; clone_size: few; cdr3_length: 15
cdr3_aa: CASSPGRGRNGYTF; cdr3_nt: TGTGCCAGCAGCCCAGGTCGGGGCAGGAATGGCTACACCTTC; v_call: TRBV7-9; d_call: .; j_call: TRBJ1-2; clone_size: .; cdr3_length: 14
cdr3_aa: CSARDSGASGSVDTQYF; cdr3_nt: TGCAGTGCTAGAGATTCAGGCGCTAGCGGGAGCGTAGATACGCAGTATTTT; v_call: TRBV20-1; d_call: TRBD2; j_call: TRBJ2-3; clone_size: few; cdr3_length: 17
cdr3_aa: CASSLPGLDEQFF; cdr3_nt: TGTGCCAGCAGTCTACCCGGGCTCGATGAGCAGTTCTTC; v_call: TRBV27; d_call: .; j_call: TRBJ2-1; clone_size: .; cdr3_length: 13
cdr3_aa: CASSLSGTIEFF; cdr3_nt: TGTGCCAGCAGCTTAAGCGGGACAATCGAGTTCTTC; v_call: TRBV11-1; d_call: .; j_call: TRBJ2-1; clone_size: few; cdr3_length: 12
cdr3_aa: CASRQPGPGPYNEQFF; cdr3_nt: TGTGCCAGCAGACAACCGGGCCCTGGCCCCTACAATGAGCAGTTCTTC; v_call: TRBV12-3/TRBV12-4; d_call: .; j_call: TRBJ2-1; clone_size: many; cdr3_length: 16
cdr3_aa: CASGKLRETQYF; cdr3_nt: TGTGCCAGCGGGAAACTACGGGAGACCCAGTACTTC; v_call: TRBV7-7; d_call: .; j_call: TRBJ2-5; clone_size: .; cdr3_length: 12
cdr3_aa: CATSRWGVGGVEQFF; cdr3_nt: TGTGCCACCAGCAGATGGGGAGTTGGTGGGGTAGAGCAGTTCTTC; v_call: TRBV15; d_call: .; j_call: TRBJ2-1; clone_size: few; cdr3_length: 15
cdr3_aa: CASSLTGVFNTGELFF; cdr3_nt: TGCGCCAGCAGCTTAACAGGGGTCTTTAACACCGGGGAGCTGTTTTTT; v_call: TRBV5-1; d_call: TRBD1; j_call: TRBJ2-2; clone_size: .; cdr3_length: 16
cdr3_aa: CASSPGQGSPDEQFF; cdr3_nt: TGTGCCAGCAGTCCTGGACAGGGTTCCCCAGATGAGCAGTTCTTC; v_call: TRBV28; d_call: TRBD1; j_call: TRBJ2-1; clone_size: few; cdr3_length: 15
cdr3_aa: CASSQGTAANYGYTF; cdr3_nt: TGTGCCAGCAGCCAGGGGACAGCAGCTAACTATGGCTACACCTTC; v_call: TRBV16; d_call: TRBD1; j_call: TRBJ1-2; clone_size: few; cdr3_length: 15
cdr3_aa: CASSNGLAGVRGELFF; cdr3_nt: TGTGCCAGCAGCAACGGACTAGCGGGAGTCCGAGGGGAGCTGTTTTTT; v_call: TRBV7-9; d_call: TRBD2; j_call: TRBJ2-2; clone_size: .; cdr3_length: 16
cdr3_aa: CASSWREGTAANTGELFF; cdr3_nt: TGCGCCAGCAGCTGGCGAGAGGGAACCGCCGCGAACACCGGGGAGCTGTTTTTT; v_call: TRBV5-1; d_call: .; j_call: TRBJ2-2; clone_size: .; cdr3_length: 18
cdr3_aa: CASSGSGMGAGELFF; cdr3_nt: TGTGCCAGCAGCGGCTCTGGGATGGGGGCCGGGGAGCTGTTTTTT; v_call: TRBV5-5; d_call: .; j_call: TRBJ2-2; clone_size: .; cdr3_length: 15
cdr3_aa: CASKRRSSYNEQFF; cdr3_nt: TGTGCCAGCAAAAGAAGGAGCTCCTACAATGAGCAGTTCTTC; v_call: TRBV6-2/TRBV6-3; d_call: .; j_call: TRBJ2-1; clone_size: .; cdr3_length: 14
cdr3_aa: CASSLGRGAYEQYF; cdr3_nt: TGTGCCAGCAGCTTAGGACGGGGGGCCTACGAGCAGTACTTC; v_call: TRBV7-6; d_call: TRBD2; j_call: TRBJ2-7; clone_size: .; cdr3_length: 14
cdr3_aa: CASSRKAGTSGRAYNEQFF; cdr3_nt: TGCGCCAGCAGCCGCAAGGCAGGGACTAGCGGGAGGGCGTACAATGAGCAGTTCTTC; v_call: TRBV4-1; d_call: TRBD2; j_call: TRBJ2-1; clone_size: few; cdr3_length: 19
cdr3_aa: CASSSGQQSSYNSPLHF; cdr3_nt: TGCGCCAGCAGCTCGGGACAGCAGAGCTCCTATAATTCACCCCTCCACTTT; v_call: TRBV5-1; d_call: TRBD1; j_call: TRBJ1-6; clone_size: .; cdr3_length: 17
cdr3_aa: CASSLDGANVLTF; cdr3_nt: TGCGCCAGCAGCTTGGACGGGGCCAACGTCCTGACTTTC; v_call: TRBV5-1; d_call: .; j_call: TRBJ2-6; clone_size: few; cdr3_length: 13
cdr3_aa: CASSSSGAVAHYEQYF; cdr3_nt: TGTGCCAGCAGCTCCTCAGGGGCAGTGGCCCACTACGAGCAGTACTTC; v_call: TRBV7-2; d_call: .; j_call: TRBJ2-7; clone_size: few; cdr3_length: 16
cdr3_aa: CASIPVTGSNGYTF; cdr3_nt: TGTGCCAGCATCCCGGTGACAGGGTCGAATGGCTACACCTTC; v_call: TRBV5-6; d_call: TRBD1; j_call: TRBJ1-2; clone_size: .; cdr3_length: 14
cdr3_aa: CASSQSSGDEQFF; cdr3_nt: TGCGCCAGCAGCCAAAGTTCGGGCGACGAGCAGTTCTTC; v_call: TRBV4-3; d_call: .; j_call: TRBJ2-1; clone_size: .; cdr3_length: 13
cdr3_aa: CASSPAGGPNTGELFF; cdr3_nt: TGCGCCAGCAGCCCAGCGGGAGGTCCCAACACCGGGGAGCTGTTTTTT; v_call: TRBV10-1; d_call: TRBD2; j_call: TRBJ2-2; clone_size: few; cdr3_length: 16
cdr3_aa: CASSQENGRTHNEQFF; cdr3_nt: TGCGCCAGCAGCCAAGAAAACGGGAGAACCCACAATGAGCAGTTCTTC; v_call: TRBV4-3; d_call: .; j_call: TRBJ2-1; clone_size: few; cdr3_length: 16
cdr3_aa: CASSSFPRGTDTQYF; cdr3_nt: TGTGCCAGCAGCTCATTCCCCAGGGGAACAGATACGCAGTATTTT; v_call: TRBV7-2; d_call: .; j_call: TRBJ2-3; clone_size: many; cdr3_length: 15
cdr3_aa: CASSPPDLLGGYEQYF; cdr3_nt: TGTGCCAGCAGTCCCCCAGACCTCCTAGGGGGCTACGAGCAGTACTTC; v_call: TRBV12-3/TRBV12-4; d_call: .; j_call: TRBJ2-7; clone_size: few; cdr3_length: 16
cdr3_aa: CASSVGSGMNTEAFF; cdr3_nt: TGTGCCAGCAGCGTAGGCTCTGGAATGAACACTGAAGCTTTCTTT; v_call: TRBV9; d_call: .; j_call: TRBJ1-1; clone_size: many; cdr3_length: 15
cdr3_aa: CAWSVPRGTGNTIYF; cdr3_nt: TGTGCCTGGAGTGTCCCGAGGGGCACTGGAAACACCATATATTTT; v_call: TRBV30; d_call: .; j_call: TRBJ1-3; clone_size: .; cdr3_length: 15
cdr3_aa: CASSLSPSATNEKLFF; cdr3_nt: TGTGCCAGCAGCTTAAGTCCTAGCGCAACTAATGAAAAACTGTTTTTT; v_call: TRBV7-2; d_call: .; j_call: TRBJ1-4; clone_size: many; cdr3_length: 16
cdr3_aa: CATSDGTSGRAWAEQFF; cdr3_nt: TGTGCCACCAGCGATGGGACTAGCGGGAGGGCGTGGGCTGAGCAGTTCTTC; v_call: TRBV15; d_call: TRBD2; j_call: TRBJ2-1; clone_size: few; cdr3_length: 17
cdr3_aa: CAISDPGTSEQFF; cdr3_nt: TGTGCCATCAGTGACCCCGGGACTAGCGAGCAGTTCTTC; v_call: TRBV10-3; d_call: TRBD2; j_call: TRBJ2-1; clone_size: .; cdr3_length: 13
cdr3_aa: CAWSISGRTEAFF; cdr3_nt: TGTGCCTGGAGTATTTCAGGGAGGACTGAAGCTTTCTTT; v_call: TRBV30; d_call: .; j_call: TRBJ1-1; clone_size: .; cdr3_length: 13
cdr3_aa: CASSLRGGGQPQHF; cdr3_nt: TGCGCCAGCAGCTTGAGGGGGGGCGGTCAGCCCCAGCATTTT; v_call: TRBV5-1; d_call: .; j_call: TRBJ1-5; clone_size: many; cdr3_length: 14
cdr3_aa: CASSSGLAERYNEQFF; cdr3_nt: TGTGCCAGCAGTTCGGGACTAGCGGAACGATACAATGAGCAGTTCTTC; v_call: TRBV12-3/TRBV12-4; d_call: TRBD2; j_call: TRBJ2-1; clone_size: many; cdr3_length: 16
cdr3_aa: CASAAGTANTEAFF; cdr3_nt: TGTGCCAGCGCAGCCGGGACGGCCAACACTGAAGCTTTCTTT; v_call: TRBV12-3/TRBV12-4; d_call: .; j_call: TRBJ1-1; clone_size: few; cdr3_length: 14
cdr3_aa: CASSFGTGVHETQYF; cdr3_nt: TGTGCCAGCAGCTTTGGGACAGGGGTACATGAGACCCAGTACTTC; v_call: TRBV7-2; d_call: TRBD1; j_call: TRBJ2-5; clone_size: .; cdr3_length: 15
cdr3_aa: CSVATRDRGYEQYF; cdr3_nt: TGCAGTGTTGCAACCCGGGACAGGGGATACGAGCAGTACTTC; v_call: TRBV20-1; d_call: TRBD1; j_call: TRBJ2-7; clone_size: .; cdr3_length: 14
cdr3_aa: CASSLTVGTYNEQFF; cdr3_nt: TGTGCCAGCAGTTTAACAGTGGGGACCTACAATGAGCAGTTCTTC; v_call: TRBV12-3/TRBV12-4; d_call: .; j_call: TRBJ2-1; clone_size: .; cdr3_length: 15
cdr3_aa: CASNPGGGYQPQHF; cdr3_nt: TGTGCCAGCAACCCTGGGGGGGGCTATCAGCCCCAGCATTTT; v_call: TRBV6-2/TRBV6-3; d_call: .; j_call: TRBJ1-5; clone_size: few; cdr3_length: 14
cdr3_aa: CASRGYEGGYTGELFF; cdr3_nt: TGTGCCAGCAGGGGGTACGAGGGCGGTTACACCGGGGAGCTGTTTTTT; v_call: TRBV12-3/TRBV12-4; d_call: .; j_call: TRBJ2-2; clone_size: .; cdr3_length: 16
cdr3_aa: CASRTGYNEQFF; cdr3_nt: TGTGCCAGCAGGACAGGTTACAATGAGCAGTTCTTC; v_call: TRBV7-2; d_call: .; j_call: TRBJ2-1; clone_size: few; cdr3_length: 12
cdr3_aa: CASSVEGQTYEQYF; cdr3_nt: TGTGCCAGCAGCGTAGAAGGACAGACCTACGAGCAGTACTTC; v_call: TRBV9; d_call: .; j_call: TRBJ2-7; clone_size: many; cdr3_length: 14
cdr3_aa: CASSGRTGTTDTQYF; cdr3_nt: TGTGCCAGCAGCGGAAGGACAGGGACAACAGATACGCAGTATTTT; v_call: TRBV7-6; d_call: TRBD1; j_call: TRBJ2-3; clone_size: .; cdr3_length: 15
cdr3_aa: CSARGGGLAGVHEQYF; cdr3_nt: TGCAGTGCTAGAGGAGGAGGACTAGCGGGAGTCCACGAGCAGTACTTC; v_call: TRBV20-1; d_call: TRBD2; j_call: TRBJ2-7; clone_size: .; cdr3_length: 16
cdr3_aa: CASSSPTPEAFF; cdr3_nt: TGTGCCAGCAGTTCTCCGACCCCCGAAGCTTTCTTT; v_call: TRBV6-2/TRBV6-3; d_call: .; j_call: TRBJ1-1; clone_size: many; cdr3_length: 12
cdr3_aa: CATSRDRSSYNEQFF; cdr3_nt: TGTGCCACCAGCAGAGACAGAAGCTCCTACAATGAGCAGTTCTTC; v_call: TRBV15; d_call: .; j_call: TRBJ2-1; clone_size: .; cdr3_length: 15